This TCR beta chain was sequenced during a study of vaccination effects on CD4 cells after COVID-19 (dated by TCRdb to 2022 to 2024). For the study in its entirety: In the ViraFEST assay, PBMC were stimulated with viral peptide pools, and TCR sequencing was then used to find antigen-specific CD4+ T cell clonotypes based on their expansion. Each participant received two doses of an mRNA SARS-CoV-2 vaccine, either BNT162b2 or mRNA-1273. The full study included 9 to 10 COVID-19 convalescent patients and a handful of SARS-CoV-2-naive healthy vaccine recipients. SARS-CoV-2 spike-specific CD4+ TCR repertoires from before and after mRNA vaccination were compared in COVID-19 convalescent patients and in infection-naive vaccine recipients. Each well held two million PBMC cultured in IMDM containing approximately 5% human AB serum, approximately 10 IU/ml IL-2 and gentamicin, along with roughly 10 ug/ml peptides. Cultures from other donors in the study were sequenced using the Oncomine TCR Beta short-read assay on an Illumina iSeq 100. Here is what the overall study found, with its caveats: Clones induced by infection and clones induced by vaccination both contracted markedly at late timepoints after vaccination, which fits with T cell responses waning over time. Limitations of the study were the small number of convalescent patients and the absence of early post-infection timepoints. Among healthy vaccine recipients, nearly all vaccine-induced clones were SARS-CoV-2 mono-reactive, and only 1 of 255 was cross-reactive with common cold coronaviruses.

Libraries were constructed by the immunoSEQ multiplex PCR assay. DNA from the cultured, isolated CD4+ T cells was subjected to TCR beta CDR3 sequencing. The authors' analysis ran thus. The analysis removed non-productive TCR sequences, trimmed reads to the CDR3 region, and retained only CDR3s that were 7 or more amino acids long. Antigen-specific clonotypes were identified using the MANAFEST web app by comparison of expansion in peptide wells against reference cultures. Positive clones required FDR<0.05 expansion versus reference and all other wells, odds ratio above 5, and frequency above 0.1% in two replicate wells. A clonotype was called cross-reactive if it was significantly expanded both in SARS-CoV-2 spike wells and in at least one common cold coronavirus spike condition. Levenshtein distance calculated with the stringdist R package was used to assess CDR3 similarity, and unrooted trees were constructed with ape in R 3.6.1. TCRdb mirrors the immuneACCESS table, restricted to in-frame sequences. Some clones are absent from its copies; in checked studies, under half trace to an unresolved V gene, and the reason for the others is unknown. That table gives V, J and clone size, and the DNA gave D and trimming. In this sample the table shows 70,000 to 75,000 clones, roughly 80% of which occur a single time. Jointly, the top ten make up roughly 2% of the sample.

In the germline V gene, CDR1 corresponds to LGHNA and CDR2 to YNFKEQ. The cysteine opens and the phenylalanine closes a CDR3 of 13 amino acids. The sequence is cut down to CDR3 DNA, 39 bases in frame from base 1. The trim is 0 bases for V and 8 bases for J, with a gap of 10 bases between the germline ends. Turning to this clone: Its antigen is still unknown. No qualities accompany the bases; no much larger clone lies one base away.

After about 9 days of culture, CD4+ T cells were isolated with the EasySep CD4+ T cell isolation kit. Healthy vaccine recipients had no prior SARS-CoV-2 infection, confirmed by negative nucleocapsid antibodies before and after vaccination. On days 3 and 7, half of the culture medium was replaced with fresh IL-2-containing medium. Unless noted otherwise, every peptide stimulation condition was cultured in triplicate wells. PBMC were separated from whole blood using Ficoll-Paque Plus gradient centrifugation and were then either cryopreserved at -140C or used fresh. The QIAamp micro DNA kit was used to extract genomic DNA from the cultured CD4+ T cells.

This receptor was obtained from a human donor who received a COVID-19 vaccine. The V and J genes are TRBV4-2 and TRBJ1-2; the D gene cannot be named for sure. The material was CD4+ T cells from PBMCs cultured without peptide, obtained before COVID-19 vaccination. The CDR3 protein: CASSQDRRRGYTF. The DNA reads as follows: TGTGCCAGCAGCCAAGATCGCCGGAGAGGCTACACCTTC.